This T cell receptor beta chain was recovered during a study of graft-versus-host responses after intestinal transplantation. Overall study: Anti-thymocyte globulin was used for induction in all recipients, who then took tacrolimus and steroids for around 3 years.

Details on this clone: Its antigen is not identified.

Profiled with immunoSEQ multiplex PCR; TCRdb holds only in-frame clones, not every one. The sample gives 28,000 or so clones, roughly 83% of which show up once; approximately 19% is in the top ten. V trimming: 2 bases; J trimming: 5 bases; junction bases outside the gene matches: 7. Germline values: CDR1 SGHRS, CDR2 YFSETQ. The CDR3 consists of 14 residues. Regarding the study as a whole: Early post-transplant falls in HvG clones accompanied the peak levels of circulating GvH clones. Graft-donor T cell macrochimerism coincided with high graft-versus-host to host-versus-graft clonal ratios in allografts.

The receptor comes from a human donor who received an intestinal transplant. This sequence joins TRBV5-1 and TRBJ2-7; 7 bases match TRBD1. The sequences come from unstimulated CD8+ T cells sorted from spleen or lymph node cells, collected before intestinal transplant. In DNA, the CDR3 is TGCGCCAGCAGCTTAAAACAGGGGAGCCACGAGCAGTACTTC. It translates to CASSLKQGSHEQYF. Supplemented by reference TRBV5-1 and TRBJ2-7, the full variable domain reads KAGVTQTPRYLIKTRGQQVTLSCSPISGHRSVSWYQQTPGQGLQFLFEYFSETQRNKGNFPGRFSGRQFSNSRSEMNVSTLELGDSALYLCASSLKQGSHEQYFGPGTRLTVT.